This T cell receptor (beta chain) emerged from a study of T cells in Graves' hyperthyroidism and ophthalmopathy. Overall study: Blood was drawn when the patient was first diagnosed and still untreated.

Study conclusions and caveats: Before onset, by a median of about seven months, the model predicted ophthalmopathy.

From RNA transcripts, TCR beta CDR3 regions were amplified. HTBI primers were employed in a first-round RT-PCR of the TCR CDR3. TCRdb called the multiplex PCR reads again in MiXCR, with one record for every CDR3 protein. The table has roughly 100,000 distinct CDR3 sequences, 47% seen once. This clonotype has ten or more counts. Its antigen is undetermined. The CDR3 runs to 14 residues. Unmatched junction bases numbered 11, after V lost 9 bases and J lost 6 bases. The sample comprised blood. The sequence was obtained from a man aged 35-49 years with Graves' hyperthyroidism. This sequence joins TRBV12-3 or TRBV12-4 and TRBJ2-1; 7 bases are shared with TRBD1. The chain's CDR3 is CASRKGQLGNEQFF. As DNA, the CDR3 is TGTGCCAGTAGAAAGGGACAGCTAGGCAATGAGCAGTTCTTC.